This is a list of T cell receptor beta chains from one sample in a study of T-cell memory formation after mild COVID-19. TCRdb re-called the 5' RACE reads with MiXCR, one entry per CDR3 protein. The repertoire includes fewer than 350,000 distinct CDR3 sequences, more than 15% of them detected once, and 20% to 25% sits in the top ten. Source material: PBMCs or a T cell subset sorted from them (not recorded which). These receptor sequences come from a young man who had mild COVID-19 (a few samples of this study predate the infection). Cell type and time point are not known. Both conserved end residues are part of each CDR3. A D gene is named only where the DNA matches it firmly. A clone size is listed for some rows: how often the clone was seen (once, few, many), or a class if it is expanded.

clone_size j_call v_call d_call cdr3_aa cdr3_nt
NA TRBJ2-1 TRBV5-5 TRBD1 CASSPGGGQGYNEQFF TGTGCCAGCAGCCCCGGAGGGGGACAGGGTTACAATGAGCAGTTCTTC
few TRBJ2-2 TRBV12-3/TRBV12-4 NA CASQRPGTGELFF TGTGCCAGCCAGCGGCCGGGGACCGGGGAGCTGTTTTTT
NA TRBJ1-1 TRBV7-8 NA CASSSTGYGEAFF TGTGCCAGCAGCTCCACAGGGTACGGGGAGGCTTTCTTT
NA TRBJ2-3 TRBV4-3 NA CASSRWAVTGDTQYF TGCGCCAGCAGCCGGTGGGCCGTGACCGGAGATACGCAGTATTTT
NA TRBJ1-2 TRBV6-5 NA CASRGEVGYTF TGTGCCAGCAGAGGGGAGGTTGGCTACACCTTC
NA TRBJ2-5 TRBV12-3/TRBV12-4 NA CASSFRQGRETQYF TGTGCCAGCAGTTTTCGGCAGGGTCGGGAGACCCAGTACTTC
NA TRBJ1-5 TRBV6-2/TRBV6-3 NA CASSPVTGINQPQHF TGTGCCAGCAGTCCAGTGACAGGAATCAATCAGCCCCAGCATTTT
NA TRBJ1-3 TRBV18 NA CASSSENTIYF TGTGCCAGCTCTTCCGAGAACACCATATATTTT
NA TRBJ2-7 TRBV27 NA CASSLGGGSKQYF TGTGCCAGCAGTTTAGGGGGCGGGTCTAAGCAGTACTTC
few TRBJ2-5 TRBV5-6 NA CASSLLDTTRETQYF TGTGCCAGCAGCTTGCTGGACACTACGAGGGAGACCCAGTACTTC
few TRBJ2-2 TRBV24-1 NA CATSALNTGELFF TGTGCCACCAGTGCCCTGAACACCGGGGAGCTGTTTTTT
NA TRBJ2-7 TRBV6-6 NA CASSNPLYEQYF TGTGCCAGCAGCAACCCTCTCTACGAGCAGTACTTC
NA TRBJ1-6 TRBV14 NA CASSLISSSYNSPLHF TGTGCCAGCAGCCTCATTTCCAGCTCCTATAATTCACCCCTCCACTTT
many TRBJ1-5 TRBV7-2 TRBD1 CASSPTGTGFGQPQHF TGTGCCAGCAGCCCGACCGGGACAGGGTTTGGACAGCCCCAGCATTTT
many TRBJ2-5 TRBV7-2 TRBD1 CASSRQGAQETQYF TGTGCCAGCAGCCGACAGGGGGCTCAAGAGACCCAGTACTTC
few TRBJ2-3 TRBV19 TRBD1 CATRRTGHPDTQYF TGTGCCACCCGGCGGACAGGGCACCCAGATACGCAGTATTTT
many TRBJ2-3 TRBV4-3 NA CASSHGARDADTQYF TGCGCCAGCAGCCACGGGGCCAGGGACGCAGATACGCAGTATTTT
few TRBJ1-5 TRBV28 NA CASSSGEGNQPQHF TGTGCCAGCAGTTCGGGGGAGGGCAATCAGCCCCAGCATTTT
NA TRBJ1-1 TRBV5-1 NA CASSLATGFLPEAFF TGCGCCAGCAGCTTGGCTACAGGTTTCCTCCCTGAAGCTTTCTTT
many TRBJ2-3 TRBV4-1 TRBD2 CASSQEFTSGGTDTQYF TGCGCCAGCAGCCAAGAGTTTACTAGCGGGGGTACAGATACGCAGTATTTT
few TRBJ1-1 TRBV7-3 TRBD1 CASSQGQANTEAFF TGTGCCAGCAGCCAGGGACAGGCGAACACTGAAGCTTTCTTT
NA TRBJ2-3 TRBV7-3 NA CASSLSRWDTQYF TGTGCCAGCAGCTTGAGTCGGTGGGATACGCAGTATTTT
NA TRBJ1-4 TRBV4-1 NA CASGHIGTNEKLFF TGCGCCAGCGGTCACATCGGAACTAATGAAAAACTGTTTTTT
few TRBJ2-2 TRBV5-1 NA CASSLAGSPNTGELFF TGCGCCAGCAGCTTGGCTGGCTCACCGAACACCGGGGAGCTGTTTTTT
many TRBJ1-1 TRBV5-6 NA CASSLFEAGLNTEAFF TGTGCCAGCAGCTTGTTTGAGGCAGGGCTGAACACTGAAGCTTTCTTT
few TRBJ2-4 TRBV5-5 NA CASSLEWGQDIQYF TGTGCCAGCAGCTTGGAATGGGGGCAGGACATTCAGTACTTC
NA TRBJ2-3 TRBV20-1 TRBD2 CSARDSGGGADTQYF TGCAGTGCTAGAGATTCGGGCGGGGGGGCAGATACGCAGTATTTT
NA TRBJ2-1 TRBV7-2 TRBD2 CASSYRAGGYNEQFF TGTGCCAGCAGCTACAGAGCGGGGGGGTACAATGAGCAGTTCTTC
NA TRBJ2-2 TRBV20-1 TRBD1 CSARGPQGAPGELFF TGCAGTGCTAGAGGACCCCAGGGGGCGCCCGGGGAGCTGTTTTTT